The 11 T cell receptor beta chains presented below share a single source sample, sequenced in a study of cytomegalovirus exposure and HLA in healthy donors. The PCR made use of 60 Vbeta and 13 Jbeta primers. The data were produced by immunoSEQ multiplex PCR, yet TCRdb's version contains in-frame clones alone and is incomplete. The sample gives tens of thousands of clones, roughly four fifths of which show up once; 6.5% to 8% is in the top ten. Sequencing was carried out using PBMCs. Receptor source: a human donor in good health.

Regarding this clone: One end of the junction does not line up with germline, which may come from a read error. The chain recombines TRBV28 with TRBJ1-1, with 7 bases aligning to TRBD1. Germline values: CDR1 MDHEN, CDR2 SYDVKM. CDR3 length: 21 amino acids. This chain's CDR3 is CASSLGLLWDSPGGRNSEAFF. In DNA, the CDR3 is TGTGCCAGCAGCCTGGGCCTCCTATGGGACAGCCCAGGGGGAAGGAACTCTGAAGCTTTCTTT.

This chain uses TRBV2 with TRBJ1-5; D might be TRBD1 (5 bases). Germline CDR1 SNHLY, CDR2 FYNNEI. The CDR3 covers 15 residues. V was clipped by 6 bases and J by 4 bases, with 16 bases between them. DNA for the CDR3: TGTGCCAGCAGCGGACGGGGGAGCGCTAATCAGCCCCAGCATTTT. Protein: CASSGRGSANQPQHF.

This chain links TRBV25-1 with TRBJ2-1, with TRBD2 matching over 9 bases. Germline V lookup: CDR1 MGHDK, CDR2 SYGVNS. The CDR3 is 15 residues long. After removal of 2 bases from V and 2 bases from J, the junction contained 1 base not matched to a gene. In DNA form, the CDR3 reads TGTGCCAGCAGTGAAGCGGGGGGGCCCTACAATGAGCAGTTCTTC. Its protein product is CASSEAGGPYNEQFF.

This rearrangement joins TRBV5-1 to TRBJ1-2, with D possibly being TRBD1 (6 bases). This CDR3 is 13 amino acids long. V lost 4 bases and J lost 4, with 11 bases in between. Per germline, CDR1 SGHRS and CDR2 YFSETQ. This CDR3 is CASSEQGSYGYTF. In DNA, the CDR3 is TGCGCCAGCAGCGAACAGGGATCCTATGGCTACACCTTC.

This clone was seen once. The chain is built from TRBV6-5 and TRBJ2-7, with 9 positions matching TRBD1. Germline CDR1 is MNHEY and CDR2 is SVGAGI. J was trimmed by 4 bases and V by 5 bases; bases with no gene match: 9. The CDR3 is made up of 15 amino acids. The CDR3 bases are TGTGCCAGCAGTCCCTTTACAGGGGGCAGGTACGAGCAGTACTTC. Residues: CASSPFTGGRYEQYF.

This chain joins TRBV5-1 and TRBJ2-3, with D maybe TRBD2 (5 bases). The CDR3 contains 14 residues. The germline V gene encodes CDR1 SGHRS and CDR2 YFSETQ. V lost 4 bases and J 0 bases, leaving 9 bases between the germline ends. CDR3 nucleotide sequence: TGCGCCAGCAGCCCGGACTCTAGCACAGATACGCAGTATTTT. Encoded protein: CASSPDSSTDTQYF.

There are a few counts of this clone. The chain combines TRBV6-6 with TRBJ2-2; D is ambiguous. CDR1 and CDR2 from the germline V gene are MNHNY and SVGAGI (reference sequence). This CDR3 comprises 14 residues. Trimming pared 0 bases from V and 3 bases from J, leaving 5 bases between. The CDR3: CASSYSPDTGELFF. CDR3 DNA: TGTGCCAGCAGTTACTCCCCGGACACCGGGGAGCTGTTTTTT.

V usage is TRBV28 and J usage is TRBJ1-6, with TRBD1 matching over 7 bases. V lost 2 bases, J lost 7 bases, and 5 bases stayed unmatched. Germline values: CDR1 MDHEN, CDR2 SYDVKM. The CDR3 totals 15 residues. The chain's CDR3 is CASSLTGDRNSPLHF. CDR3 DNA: TGTGCCAGCAGTTTAACAGGGGATAGGAATTCACCCCTCCACTTT.

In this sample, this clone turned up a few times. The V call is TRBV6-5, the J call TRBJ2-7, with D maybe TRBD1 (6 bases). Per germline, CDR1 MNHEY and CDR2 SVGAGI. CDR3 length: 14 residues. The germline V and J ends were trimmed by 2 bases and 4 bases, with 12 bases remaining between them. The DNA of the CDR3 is TGTGCCAGCAGTTACGTAGGGGGAGCGTACGAGCAGTACTTC. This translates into CASSYVGGAYEQYF.

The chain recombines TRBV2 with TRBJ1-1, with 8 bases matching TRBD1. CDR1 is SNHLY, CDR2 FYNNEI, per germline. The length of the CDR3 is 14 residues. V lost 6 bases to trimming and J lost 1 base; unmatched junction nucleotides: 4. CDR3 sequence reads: CASSDRGRNTEAFF. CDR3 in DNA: TGTGCCAGCAGCGACAGGGGCAGGAACACTGAAGCTTTCTTT.

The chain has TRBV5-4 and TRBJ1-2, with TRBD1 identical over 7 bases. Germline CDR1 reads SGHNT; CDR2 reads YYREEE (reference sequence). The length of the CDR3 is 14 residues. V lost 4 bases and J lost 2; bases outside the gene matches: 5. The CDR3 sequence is CASSPRDRNYGYTF. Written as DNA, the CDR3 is TGTGCCAGCAGCCCCCGGGACAGAAACTATGGCTACACCTTC.